Listed below are T cell receptor beta chains from one sample, sequenced in a study of tumor and adjacent non-tumor tissue in lung cancer. TCRdb ran MiXCR on the multiplex PCR reads and lists one entry per CDR3 protein. Of about 75,000 distinct CDR3 sequences listed, around 77% are singletons. The sequencing sample was made of lung tumor tissue. Receptors originate from a woman between 45 and 65 years old with non-small cell lung cancer. CDR3s include the opening cysteine and the closing phenylalanine or tryptophan. A D gene is named only where the DNA matches it firmly. A row's size may be missing; if present it is once, few, many or a size class.

clone_size: medium-sized
v_call: TRBV10-3
d_call: -
j_call: TRBJ2-5
cdr3_aa: CAISESGQGKETQYF
cdr3_nt: TGTGCCATCAGTGAGTCGGGCCAGGGAAAAGAGACCCAGTACTTC

clone_size: -
v_call: TRBV6-1
d_call: TRBD2
j_call: TRBJ2-7
cdr3_aa: CVTNENLAGGYEQYF
cdr3_nt: TGTGTCACCAATGAAAATCTAGCGGGGGGATACGAGCAGTACTTC

clone_size: -
v_call: TRBV6-5
d_call: -
j_call: TRBJ2-1
cdr3_aa: CASSYFRDGADNEQIF
cdr3_nt: TGTGCCAGCAGTTACTTCCGGGACGGGGCCGACAATGAGCAGATCTTC

clone_size: -
v_call: TRBV28
d_call: TRBD2
j_call: TRBJ2-7
cdr3_aa: CVSSFTREPGGEQYF
cdr3_nt: TGTGTCAGCAGTTTCACGAGGGAGCCGGGAGGCGAGCAGTACTTC

clone_size: -
v_call: TRBV4-2
d_call: -
j_call: TRBJ2-1
cdr3_aa: CASSRDTAGRSSYNEQFF
cdr3_nt: TGTGCCAGCAGTCGAGACACCGCGGGGCGCAGCTCCTACAATGAGCAGTTCTTC

clone_size: -
v_call: TRBV29-1
d_call: -
j_call: TRBJ1-4
cdr3_aa: CSVSPGIGAPNEKLFF
cdr3_nt: TGCAGCGTTTCTCCCGGGATAGGGGCACCTAATGAAAAACTGTTTTTT

clone_size: -
v_call: TRBV4-1
d_call: TRBD2
j_call: TRBJ2-1
cdr3_aa: CASRLERGLGKFF
cdr3_nt: TGCGCCAGCCGCCTAGAAAGGGGACTAGGCAAGTTCTTC

clone_size: -
v_call: TRBV29-1
d_call: -
j_call: TRBJ2-1
cdr3_aa: CSVDLAGTYNEQFF
cdr3_nt: TGTAGCGTCGACCTGGCAGGTACCTACAATGAGCAGTTCTTC

clone_size: -
v_call: TRBV20-1
d_call: TRBD2
j_call: TRBJ2-3
cdr3_aa: CSGRAWTSGSTDTQYF
cdr3_nt: TGCAGTGGTAGAGCATGGACTAGCGGTAGCACAGATACGCAGTATTTT

clone_size: -
v_call: TRBV5-1
d_call: -
j_call: TRBJ2-2
cdr3_aa: CTRRTVGTGELFF
cdr3_nt: TGCACCAGAAGGACAGTCGGAACCGGGGAGCTGTTTTTT

clone_size: -
v_call: TRBV4-2
d_call: -
j_call: TRBJ1-2
cdr3_aa: CTSSHQGGNYGYTF
cdr3_nt: TGTACCAGCAGCCATCAAGGGGGTAACTATGGCTACACCTTC

clone_size: many
v_call: TRBV20-1
d_call: -
j_call: TRBJ1-5
cdr3_aa: CSAEGGFRPQHF
cdr3_nt: TGCAGTGCTGAGGGGGGGTTTCGGCCCCAGCATTTT

clone_size: many
v_call: TRBV5-4
d_call: -
j_call: TRBJ2-2
cdr3_aa: CASSIGLYNTGELFF
cdr3_nt: TGTGCCAGCTCCATCGGACTATATAACACCGGGGAGCTGTTTTTT

clone_size: -
v_call: TRBV10-3
d_call: -
j_call: TRBJ2-3
cdr3_aa: CAIKGVTPTDTQYF
cdr3_nt: TGTGCCATCAAGGGGGTTACTCCCACAGATACGCAGTATTTT

clone_size: -
v_call: TRBV5-6
d_call: TRBD1
j_call: TRBJ1-1
cdr3_aa: CASSYLQGGTEALF
cdr3_nt: TGTGCCAGCAGCTACTTACAGGGGGGCACTGAAGCTTTATTT